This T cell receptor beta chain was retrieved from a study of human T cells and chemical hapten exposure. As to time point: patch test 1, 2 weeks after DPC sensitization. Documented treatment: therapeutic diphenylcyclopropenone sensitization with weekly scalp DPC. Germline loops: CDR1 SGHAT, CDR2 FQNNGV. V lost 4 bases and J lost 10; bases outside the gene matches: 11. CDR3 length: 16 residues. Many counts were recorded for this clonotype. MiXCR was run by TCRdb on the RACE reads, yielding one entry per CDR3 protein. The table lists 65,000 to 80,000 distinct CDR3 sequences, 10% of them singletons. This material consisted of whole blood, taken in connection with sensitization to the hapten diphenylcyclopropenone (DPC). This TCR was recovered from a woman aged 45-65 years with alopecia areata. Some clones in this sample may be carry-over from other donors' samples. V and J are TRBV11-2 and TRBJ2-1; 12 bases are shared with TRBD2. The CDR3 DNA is TGTGCCAGCAGCTCTTTACTAGCGGGAGGAGTTGACGAGCAGTTCTTC. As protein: CASSSLLAGGVDEQFF.